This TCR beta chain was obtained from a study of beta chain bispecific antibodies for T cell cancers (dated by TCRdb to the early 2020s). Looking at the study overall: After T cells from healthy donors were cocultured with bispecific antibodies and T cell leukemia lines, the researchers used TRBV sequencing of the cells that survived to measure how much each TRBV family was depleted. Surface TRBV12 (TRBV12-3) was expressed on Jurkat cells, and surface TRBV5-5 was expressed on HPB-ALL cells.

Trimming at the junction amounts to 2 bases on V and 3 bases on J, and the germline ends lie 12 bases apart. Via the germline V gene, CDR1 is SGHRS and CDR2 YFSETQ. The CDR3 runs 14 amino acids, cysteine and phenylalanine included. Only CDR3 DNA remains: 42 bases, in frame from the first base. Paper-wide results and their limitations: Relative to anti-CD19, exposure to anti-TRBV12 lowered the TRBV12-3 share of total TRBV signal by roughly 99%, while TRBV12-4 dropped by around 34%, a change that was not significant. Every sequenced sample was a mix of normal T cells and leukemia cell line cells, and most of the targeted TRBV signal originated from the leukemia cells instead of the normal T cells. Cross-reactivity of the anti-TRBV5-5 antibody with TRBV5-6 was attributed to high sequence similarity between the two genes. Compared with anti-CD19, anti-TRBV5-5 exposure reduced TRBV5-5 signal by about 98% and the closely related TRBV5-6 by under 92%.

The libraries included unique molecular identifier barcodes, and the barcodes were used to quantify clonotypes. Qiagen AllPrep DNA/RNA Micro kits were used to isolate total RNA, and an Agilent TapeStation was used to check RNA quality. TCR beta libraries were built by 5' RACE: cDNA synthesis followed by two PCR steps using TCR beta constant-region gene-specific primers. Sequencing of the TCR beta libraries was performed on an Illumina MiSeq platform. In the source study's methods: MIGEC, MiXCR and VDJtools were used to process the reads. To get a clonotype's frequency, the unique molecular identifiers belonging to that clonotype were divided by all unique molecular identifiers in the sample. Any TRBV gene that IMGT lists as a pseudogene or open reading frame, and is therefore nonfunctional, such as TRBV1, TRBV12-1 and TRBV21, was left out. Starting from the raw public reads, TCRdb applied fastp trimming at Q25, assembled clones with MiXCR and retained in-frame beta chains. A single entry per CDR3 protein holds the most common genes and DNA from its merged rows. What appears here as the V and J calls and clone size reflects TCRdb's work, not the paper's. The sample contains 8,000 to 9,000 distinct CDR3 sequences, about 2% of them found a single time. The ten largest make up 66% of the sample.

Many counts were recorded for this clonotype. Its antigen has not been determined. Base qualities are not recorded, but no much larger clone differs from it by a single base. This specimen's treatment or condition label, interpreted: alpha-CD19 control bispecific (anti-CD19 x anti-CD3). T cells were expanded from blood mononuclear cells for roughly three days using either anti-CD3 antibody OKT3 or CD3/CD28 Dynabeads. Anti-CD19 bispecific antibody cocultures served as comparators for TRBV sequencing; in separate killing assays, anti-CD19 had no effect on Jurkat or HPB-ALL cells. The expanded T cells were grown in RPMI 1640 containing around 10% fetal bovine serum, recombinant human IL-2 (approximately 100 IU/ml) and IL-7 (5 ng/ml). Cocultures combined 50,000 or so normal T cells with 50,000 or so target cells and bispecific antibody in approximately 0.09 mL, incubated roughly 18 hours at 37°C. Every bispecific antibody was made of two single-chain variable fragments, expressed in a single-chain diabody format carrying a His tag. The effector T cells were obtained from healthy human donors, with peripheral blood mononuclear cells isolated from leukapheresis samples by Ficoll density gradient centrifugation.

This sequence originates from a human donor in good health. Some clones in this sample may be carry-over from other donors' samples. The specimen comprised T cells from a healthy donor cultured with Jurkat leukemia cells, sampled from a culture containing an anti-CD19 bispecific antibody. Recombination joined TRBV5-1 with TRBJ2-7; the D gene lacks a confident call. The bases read TGCGCCAGCAGCTTTGGACGTGGGAACTACGAGCAGTACTTC. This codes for CASSFGRGNYEQYF.